One sample yielded the 8 T cell receptor beta chains listed below, sequenced in a study of blood T cell repertoires in COVID-19. Libraries were prepared by immunoSEQ multiplex PCR; TCRdb keeps only in-frame clonotypes and omits some of them. Of approximately 430,000 clones in the sample, approximately 90% were seen once. The sequenced sample was peripheral blood. These receptors were collected from a young woman with active or convalescent COVID-19.

V and J are TRBV12-3 or TRBV12-4 and TRBJ1-2; the D gene is possibly TRBD1 (5 bases). V was clipped by 6 bases and J by 3 bases, with 8 bases between them. CDR3 length equals 12 residues. CDR3 protein: CASRDRDYGYTF. The CDR3 DNA reads as TGTGCCAGCAGAGACAGAGACTATGGCTACACCTTC.

V and J are TRBV5-4 and TRBJ2-7, with 9 bases matching TRBD1. The CDR3 covers 15 residues. The V gene end was trimmed by 4 bases and the J gene end by 0 bases; junction bases not matched to a gene: 5. The V gene's germline CDR1 is SGHNT and CDR2 YYREEE (reference sequence). CDR3 nucleotides: TGTGCCAGCAGCAGAAGGGGACAGGGCTCCTACGAGCAGTACTTC. It specifies CASSRRGQGSYEQYF.

The genes are TRBV5-1 and TRBJ1-2; D not resolved. Trimming removed 7 bases at V and 7 bases at J, with 8 bases between. This CDR3 is 10 amino acids long. CDR1 is SGHRS and CDR2 is YFSETQ in the germline V gene. In DNA form, the CDR3 reads TGCGCCAGCGGCGGCCCTGGCTACACCTTC. Its protein product is CASGGPGYTF.

The chain links TRBV7-2 to TRBJ2-1; 7 bases match TRBD1. V gave up 3 bases and J gave up 14 bases; unmatched junction bases: 10. The CDR3 is 13 residues long. Germline CDR1 SGHTA, CDR2 FQGNSA. CDR3 sequence reads: CASSFVGGNDEFF. The CDR3 nucleotides read TGTGCCAGCAGCTTTGTAGGGGGCAACGATGAGTTCTTC.

This clone was observed a few times. This chain connects TRBV5-3 to TRBJ1-2, with TRBD1 as a possible D gene (6 bases). TRBV5-3 qualifies as an ORF whose function is uncertain. There are 16 residues in the CDR3. Trimming removed 4 bases at V and 0 bases at J, with 16 bases between. CDR3 region: CARSIHPRDTNYGYTF. The CDR3 DNA reads as TGTGCCAGAAGCATTCATCCCCGGGACACTAACTATGGCTACACCTTC.

In this sample, this clone turned up once. The CDR3 loop reads CASSQDDRATYEQYF. The CDR3 DNA reads TGTGCCAGCAGCCAAGATGACAGGGCCACCTACGAGCAGTACTTC. V gene TRBV4-2 combines with J gene TRBJ2-7; TRBD1 matches 7 bases. The CDR3 loop spans 15 amino acids. From germline, CDR1 is LGHNA and CDR2 YNFKEQ. Trimming took 0 bases from V and 2 from J; bases not matched to a gene: 4.

This clone has only one observation. The chain has TRBV18 and TRBJ1-1; maybe TRBD1 (6 bases). The CDR3 consists of 13 residues. The V end lost 0 bases, the J end lost 4 bases, and 6 bases lay between the germline ends. From germline, CDR1 is KGHSH and CDR2 LQKENI. CDR3 residues: CASSPPRGTEAFF. The CDR3 DNA reads TGTGCCAGCTCACCACCCAGGGGCACTGAAGCTTTCTTT. The full variable domain, completed using reference TRBV18 and TRBJ1-1, is NAGVMQNPRHLVRRRGQEARLRCSPMKGHSHVYWYRQLPEEGLKFMVYLQKENIIDESGMPKERFSAEFPKEGPSILRIQQVVRGDSAAYFCASSPPRGTEAFFGQGTRLTVV.

This rearrangement joins TRBV9 to TRBJ1-1; D not certain. CDR1 is SGDLS and CDR2 is YYNGEE in the germline V gene. CDR3 length: 15 residues. V dropped 0 bases and J dropped 3 bases, with 12 bases sitting between them. Here the CDR3 reads CASSVGGGWDTEAFF. The DNA for the CDR3 is TGTGCCAGCAGCGTAGGTGGAGGTTGGGACACTGAAGCTTTCTTT.